Following are 4 T cell receptor beta chains from one sample sequenced in a study of tumor-infiltrating lymphocytes in primary liver carcinoma. A constant-region primer served to make TCR beta cDNA from roughly 460 ng total RNA. Libraries of TCR beta came from three nested multiplex PCR rounds with slightly modified ARM-PCR. Each of the first two PCR rounds ran approximately 10 cycles with TRBV1-TRBV30 forward and C-beta reverse primers. In TCRdb, the multiplex PCR reads were re-called with MiXCR into one record per CDR3 protein. The sample includes 35,000 to 45,000 distinct CDR3 sequences, roughly 73% of them seen just once. Unsorted bulk tissue (about 18-32 mg) underwent RNA and DNA co-extraction. Material for sequencing was tumor-adjacent normal liver tissue. The receptors originated from a woman in her thirties with primary liver carcinoma and hepatitis B virus infection.

The gene calls are TRBV13 and TRBJ1-5; no firm D call. Germline V gene sequence: CDR1 PRHDT, CDR2 FYEKMQ (reference sequence). The CDR3 has 13 amino acids. V was cut by 9 bases and J by 2 bases, with 11 bases left in between. The CDR3 protein is CASNTQGNQPQHF. The CDR3 DNA follows: TGTGCCAGTAACACCCAGGGCAATCAGCCCCAGCATTTT.

This clonotype is medium-sized by share. This chain connects TRBV12-3 or TRBV12-4 to TRBJ2-5; tentatively, D is TRBD2 (5 bases). The V and J ends lost 4 bases and 1 base respectively, with 10 bases between them. The CDR3 loop spans 14 amino acids. Here the CDR3 DNA reads TGTGCCAGCAGTTACCCGGACTCCCAAGAGACCCAGTACTTC. Translation gives CASSYPDSQETQYF.

Concerning this clonotype itself: The junction departs from the called germline gene at one end, perhaps through a read error. This rearrangement joins TRBV20-1 to TRBJ2-3; TRBD2 matches 10 bases. This CDR3 is built from 15 residues. Germline V CDR1 and CDR2: DFQATT, SNEGSKA (reference sequence). This chain's CDR3 is CIATRGTSGTDTQYF. In nucleotides, the CDR3 is TGCATTGCTACCAGGGGGACTAGCGGCACAGATACGCAGTATTTT.

As for this clonotype: Relative to the germline gene, one junction end is altered; a read error may explain this. Written as DNA, the CDR3 is TGTACCACCTGTCAGGGGGCGCCGATCTCCACTGATGCTTTCTTT. It yields the protein CTTCQGAPISTDAFF. The chain couples TRBV11-3 to TRBJ1-1; 8 bases match TRBD1. CDR3 length: 15 residues. Germline CDR1 is SGHNT and CDR2 is YENEEA.